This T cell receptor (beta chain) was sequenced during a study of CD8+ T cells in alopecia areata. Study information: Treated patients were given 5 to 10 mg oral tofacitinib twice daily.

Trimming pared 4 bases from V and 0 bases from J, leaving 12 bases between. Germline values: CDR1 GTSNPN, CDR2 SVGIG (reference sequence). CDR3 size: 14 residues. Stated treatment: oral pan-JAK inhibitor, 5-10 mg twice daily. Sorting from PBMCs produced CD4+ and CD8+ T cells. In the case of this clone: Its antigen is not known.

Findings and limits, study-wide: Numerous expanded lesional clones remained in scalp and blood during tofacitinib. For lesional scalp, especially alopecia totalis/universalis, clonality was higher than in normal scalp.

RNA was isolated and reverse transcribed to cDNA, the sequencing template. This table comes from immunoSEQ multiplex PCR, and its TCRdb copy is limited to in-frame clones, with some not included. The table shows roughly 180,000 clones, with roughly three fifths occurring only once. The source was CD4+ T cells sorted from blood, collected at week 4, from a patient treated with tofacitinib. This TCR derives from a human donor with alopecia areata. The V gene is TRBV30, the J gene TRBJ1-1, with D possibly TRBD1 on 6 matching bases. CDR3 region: CAWIWGHMNTEAFF. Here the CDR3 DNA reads TGTGCCTGGATTTGGGGACATATGAACACTGAAGCTTTCTTT.